The clone carrying this T cell receptor (beta chain) was seen once. Trimming took 3 bases from V and 0 from J; bases not matched to a gene: 8. Per the germline V gene, CDR1 is SGHKS and CDR2 is YYEKEE (reference sequence). CDR3 length: 17 residues. Some clones are missing from TCRdb's copy, which holds only in-frame ones; the method was immunoSEQ multiplex PCR. Of 200,000 to 300,000 clones listed, about 85% are singletons. The data originate from a study of blood T cell repertoires in COVID-19. Study context: The United States, Italy and Spain supplied acute and convalescent COVID-19 samples. Nucleic acid was either cDNA or gDNA, and it came from T cells, B-cell-depleted T cells, or PBMCs.

Sequenced sample: peripheral blood. The receptor's source is a woman aged 55-69 years with active or convalescent COVID-19. This rearrangement joins TRBV5-5 to TRBJ2-7, with 11 bases lining up with TRBD2. The CDR3 loop reads CASSYAGLAGTSYEQYF. CDR3 coding DNA: TGTGCCAGCAGCTATGCAGGACTAGCGGGCACCTCCTACGAGCAGTACTTC.